The 8 T cell receptor beta chains given below trace back to one sample, sequenced in a study of T cells after yellow fever vaccination. From the 5' RACE reads, TCRdb called clonotypes with MiXCR, one entry per CDR3 protein. The repertoire holds approximately 610,000 distinct CDR3 sequences, with roughly a sixth as singletons. Source: PBMCs, taken about 5 days after the first yellow fever vaccination. These receptors all stem from a man aged 18 to 30 who received the YFV17D yellow fever vaccine.

This chain uses TRBV6-4 with TRBJ2-3, with D maybe TRBD1 (6 bases). V shed 3 bases and J shed 1 base, with 11 bases lying between them. The CDR3 covers 15 residues. CDR1 MRHNA and CDR2 SNTAGT come from the germline V gene. The CDR3 loop is CASSEFAGGTDTQYF. The CDR3 bases are TGTGCCAGCAGTGAGTTTGCAGGGGGCACAGATACGCAGTATTTT.

Only a few counts were recorded for this clonotype. The rearrangement uses TRBV5-1 and TRBJ2-1; D is possibly TRBD1 (5 bases). CDR3 length: 15 residues. The V and J ends lost 0 bases and 9 bases respectively, with 16 bases between them. Germline V gene data show CDR1 as SGHRS and CDR2 as YFSETQ. CDR3 loop: CASSLGQPVLAEQFF. The CDR3 nucleotides are TGCGCCAGCAGCTTGGGACAGCCCGTTTTGGCTGAGCAGTTCTTC.

The V and J genes are TRBV19 and TRBJ1-2; D is possibly TRBD1 (6 bases). CDR1 LNHDA and CDR2 SQIVND come from the germline V gene (reference sequence). The CDR3 length is 14 residues. V was trimmed by 7 bases and J by 0 bases, leaving 12 bases between them. CDR3 nucleotide sequence: TGTGCCAGTAAGGTACAGGGTACTAACTATGGCTACACCTTC. Amino acids: CASKVQGTNYGYTF. Based on the CDR3 plus reference TRBV19 and TRBJ1-2, the full variable domain is DGGITQSPKYLFRKEGQNVTLSCEQNLNHDAMYWYRQDPGQGLRLIYYSQIVNDFQKGDIAEGYSVSREKKESFPLTVTSAQKNPTAFYLCASKVQGTNYGYTFGSGTRLTVV.

The V call is TRBV6-5, the J call TRBJ1-2, with D possibly matching TRBD1 (5 bases). Trimming pared 2 bases from V and 5 bases from J, leaving 15 bases between. The germline CDR1 and CDR2 sequences are MNHEY and SVGAGI. There are 15 residues in the CDR3. The CDR3 bases are TGTGCCAGCAGTTACCGGCGGGGCCTGCGGTATGGCTACACCTTC. Amino acid sequence: CASSYRRGLRYGYTF.

V and J are TRBV20-1 and TRBJ1-2; D remains unclear. CDR1 and CDR2 from the germline V gene are DFQATT and SNEGSKA (reference sequence). This CDR3 has 15 amino acids. V lost 1 base and J 4 bases, leaving 16 bases between the germline ends. Here the CDR3 reads CSARAARAALYGYTF. CDR3 in DNA: TGCAGTGCTAGAGCTGCGAGGGCGGCACTCTATGGCTACACCTTC.

This clonotype has more than one count but fewer than ten. The chain recombines TRBV19 with TRBJ2-7, with a tentative D call TRBD1 (6 bases). Trimming shortened V by 1 base and J by 0 bases, and 10 bases separated the two germline ends. CDR1 is LNHDA, CDR2 SQIVND, per germline (reference sequence). CDR3 length equals 15 residues. The DNA for the CDR3 is TGTGCCAGTAGTATAGCTGCAGGGGTCTCCTACGAGCAGTACTTC. The encoded protein is CASSIAAGVSYEQYF. Together with reference TRBV19 and TRBJ2-7, the CDR3 gives the full variable domain: DGGITQSPKYLFRKEGQNVTLSCEQNLNHDAMYWYRQDPGQGLRLIYYSQIVNDFQKGDIAEGYSVSREKKESFPLTVTSAQKNPTAFYLCASSIAAGVSYEQYFGPGTRLTVT.

This clonotype was counted only a few times. The rearrangement links TRBV2 to TRBJ2-4; D possibly corresponds to TRBD1 (7 bases). Trimming shortened V by 4 bases and J by 1 base, and 23 bases separated the two germline ends. From germline, CDR1 is SNHLY and CDR2 FYNNEI. The CDR3 consists of 19 residues. The CDR3 is CASSVTSGGGFSAKNIQYF. The CDR3 DNA is TGTGCCAGCAGTGTTACATCAGGGGGAGGATTCTCTGCCAAAAACATTCAGTACTTC.

The chain employs TRBV9 and TRBJ2-3; TRBD2 agrees at 10 bases. Trimming at V came to 4 bases and at J to 0 bases, leaving 5 bases not matched to a gene. CDR1 is SGDLS, CDR2 YYNGEE, per germline. The CDR3 is 16 amino acids. This chain's CDR3 is CASSRLAGASTDTQYF. The CDR3, as DNA: TGTGCCAGCAGCCGCCTAGCGGGGGCTAGCACAGATACGCAGTATTTT. The full variable domain, in which reference TRBV9 and TRBJ2-3 provide the parts outside the CDR3, is DSGVTQTPKHLITATGQRVTLRCSPRSGDLSVYWYQQSLDQGLQFLIQYYNGEERAKGNILERFSAQQFPDLHSELNLSSLELGDSALYFCASSRLAGASTDTQYFGPGTRLTVL.